This T cell receptor (beta chain) was profiled in a study of PD-1 blockade in classical Hodgkin lymphoma. The time point denotes: cycle 4 day 1 (C4D1), after 6 weeks of nivolumab. Relapse after autologous stem cell transplantation occurred in every patient, and brentuximab vedotin exposure varied. The data were produced by immunoSEQ multiplex PCR, yet TCRdb's version contains in-frame clones alone and is incomplete. The data hold some 22,000 clones, with about 68% observed a single time. This CDR3 is built from 17 residues. From germline, CDR1 is SGHNT and CDR2 YYREEE (reference sequence). The germline V and J ends were trimmed by 1 base and 0 bases, with 16 bases remaining between them.

The V gene is TRBV5-4, the J gene TRBJ1-2, with D unclear. Sequenced material: peripheral blood mononuclear cells (PBMCs), taken before the fourth cycle of nivolumab. The source is a human donor with classical Hodgkin lymphoma. CDR3 region: CASSLSSDGTANYGYTF. CDR3 nucleotides: TGTGCCAGCAGCTTGTCTTCGGACGGCACAGCTAACTATGGCTACACCTTC.